This TCR beta chain was documented in a study of blood T cell repertoires in COVID-19 (TCRdb year 2020). The study in broad terms: Samples covering the acute and convalescent phases of COVID-19 were provided by collaborators in the United States, Italy and Spain. The material from the prospective study consisted of cDNA or gDNA derived from T cells, B-cell-depleted T cells, or PBMCs. The dataset comprised deeply sampled blood TCRbeta repertoires from subjects exposed to, actively infected with, or recovered from COVID-19. The repertoires were made available in a free public database intended to serve as a resource for research on the immune response to SARS-CoV-2. Samples were obtained from the ongoing ImmuneRACE study (first 160 participants) and from over a thousand subjects provided by 6 global collaborators. Sample metadata almost always included a de-identified subject ID, COVID-19 status, age in years and sex. Where HLA class I and class II types were available, the types were taken from metadata supplied by the sample provider, not from assay-based typing.

With respect to this clone: The target of this receptor is not known. Within one base of it there is no much larger clone, and no base qualities were kept.

The collaborating institutions used their own protocols to collect whole blood in K2EDTA tubes. For TCRbeta analysis, collaborator samples were shipped as frozen whole blood, as isolated PBMCs, or as DNA extracted from either sample type. The investigation overall reported the following: Clinical and demographic metadata were provided uncurated, with the amount varying by source and participant.

Clipping removes 0 bases from V and 7 bases from J, with 6 as the unmatched junction base count. The CDR3 runs 16 amino acids, cysteine and phenylalanine included. The retained sequence is limited to the CDR3, 48 bases, with the frame set at the first base. CDR1 and CDR2 (SNHLY, FYNNEI) derive from the germline V gene. TCRbeta CDR3 regions were amplified from genomic DNA using the immunoSEQ Assay, a bias-controlled multiplex PCR. As for the original processing: The number of nucleated cells in each sample was estimated from the amplification of reference gene primers within the assay. To quantify the absolute abundance of each unique TCRbeta CDR3 rearrangement, sequence reads were collapsed and filtered. For each sample, productive Simpson clonality was calculated by taking the square root of Simpson's diversity index across productive rearrangements. TCRdb provides this immuneACCESS table in a form limited to in-frame rearrangements. Some clones are lacking; in checked studies, under half of them reflect an unresolved V gene, and why the rest are absent is not known. V and J calls and clone size come straight from that table; D and trimming were deduced from the DNA. The sample profile shows 84,000 or so clones; 88% of them were found once. The top ten clones comprise 6% to 8.5% of the sample.

Rearrangement joined TRBV2 to TRBJ2-1, with 10 bases aligning to TRBD1. The TCR comes from a man between 65 and 79 years old with acute or convalescent COVID-19. The sequencing input was peripheral blood. The DNA is as follows: TGTGCCAGCAGTGAAGCGCGGGACAGGGGAGGGAATGAGCAGTTCTTC. The translation is CASSEARDRGGNEQFF.